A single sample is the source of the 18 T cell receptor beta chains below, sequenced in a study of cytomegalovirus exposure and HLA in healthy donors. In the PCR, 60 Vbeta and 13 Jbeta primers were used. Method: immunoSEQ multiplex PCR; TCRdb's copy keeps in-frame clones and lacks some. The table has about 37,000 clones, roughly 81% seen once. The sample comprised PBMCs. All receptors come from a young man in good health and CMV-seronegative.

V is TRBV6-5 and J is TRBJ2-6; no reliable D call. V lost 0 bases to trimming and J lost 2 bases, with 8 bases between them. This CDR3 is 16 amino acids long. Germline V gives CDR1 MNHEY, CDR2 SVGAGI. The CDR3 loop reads CASSYSSQTGANVLTF. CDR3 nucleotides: TGTGCCAGCAGTTACTCGTCCCAGACTGGGGCCAACGTCCTGACTTTC.

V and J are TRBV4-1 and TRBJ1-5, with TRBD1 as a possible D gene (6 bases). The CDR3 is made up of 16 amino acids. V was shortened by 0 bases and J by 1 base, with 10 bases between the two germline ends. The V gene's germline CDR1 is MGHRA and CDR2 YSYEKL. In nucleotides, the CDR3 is TGCGCCAGCAGCCAAGAAACAGGGTTGAGCAATCAGCCCCAGCATTTT. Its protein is CASSQETGLSNQPQHF.

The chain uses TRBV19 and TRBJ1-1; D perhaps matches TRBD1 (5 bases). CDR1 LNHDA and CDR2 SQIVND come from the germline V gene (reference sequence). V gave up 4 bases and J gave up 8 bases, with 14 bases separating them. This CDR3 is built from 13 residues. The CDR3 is CASSRQGPSEAFF. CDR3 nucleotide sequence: TGTGCCAGTAGTAGGCAGGGCCCTTCGGAAGCTTTCTTT.

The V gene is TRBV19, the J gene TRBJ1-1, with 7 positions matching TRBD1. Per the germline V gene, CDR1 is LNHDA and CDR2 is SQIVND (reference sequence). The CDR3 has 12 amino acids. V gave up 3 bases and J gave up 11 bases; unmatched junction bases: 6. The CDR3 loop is CASSINRGSAFF. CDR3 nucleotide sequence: TGTGCCAGTAGTATCAACAGGGGAAGTGCTTTCTTT.

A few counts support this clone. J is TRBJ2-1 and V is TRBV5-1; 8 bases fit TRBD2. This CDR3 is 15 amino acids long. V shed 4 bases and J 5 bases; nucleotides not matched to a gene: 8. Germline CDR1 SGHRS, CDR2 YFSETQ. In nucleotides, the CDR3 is TGCGCCAGCAGCGGGGGCGGGGGGCGCGACAATGAGCAGTTCTTC. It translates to CASSGGGGRDNEQFF.

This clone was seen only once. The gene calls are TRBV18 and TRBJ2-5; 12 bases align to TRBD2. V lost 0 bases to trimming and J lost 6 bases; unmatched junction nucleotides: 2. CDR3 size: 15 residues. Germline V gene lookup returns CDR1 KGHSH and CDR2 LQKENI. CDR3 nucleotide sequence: TGTGCCAGCTCACCACCGACTAGCGGGAGCCAGACCCAGTACTTC. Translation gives CASSPPTSGSQTQYF.

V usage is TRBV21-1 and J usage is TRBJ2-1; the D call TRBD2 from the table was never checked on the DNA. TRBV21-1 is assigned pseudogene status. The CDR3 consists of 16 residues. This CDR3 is CASSKSGAGDYNEQFF. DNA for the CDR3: TGTGCCAGCAGCAAAAGCGGGGCAGGTGACTACAATGAGCAGTTCTTC.

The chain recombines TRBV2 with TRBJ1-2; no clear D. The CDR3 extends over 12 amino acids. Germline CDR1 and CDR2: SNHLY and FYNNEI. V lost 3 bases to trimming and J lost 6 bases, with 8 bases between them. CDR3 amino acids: CASSENQDGYTF. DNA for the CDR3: TGTGCCAGCAGTGAGAATCAGGATGGCTACACCTTC.

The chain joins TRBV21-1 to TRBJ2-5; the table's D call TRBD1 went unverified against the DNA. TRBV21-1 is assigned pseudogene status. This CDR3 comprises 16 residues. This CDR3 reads CASSKAGRPYQETQYF. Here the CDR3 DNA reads TGTGCCAGCAGCAAAGCCGGCAGGCCGTACCAAGAGACCCAGTACTTC.

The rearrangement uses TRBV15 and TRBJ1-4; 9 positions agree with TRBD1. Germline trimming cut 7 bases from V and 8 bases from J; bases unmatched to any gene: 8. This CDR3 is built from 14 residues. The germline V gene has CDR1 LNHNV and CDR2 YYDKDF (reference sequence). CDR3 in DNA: TGTGCCACCAACACCGGGACAGGGTTGGAAAAACTGTTTTTT. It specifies CATNTGTGLEKLFF.

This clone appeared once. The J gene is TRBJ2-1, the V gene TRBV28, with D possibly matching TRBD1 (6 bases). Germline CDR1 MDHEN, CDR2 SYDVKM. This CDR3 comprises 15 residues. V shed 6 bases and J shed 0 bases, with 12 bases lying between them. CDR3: CASRQGFSSYNEQFF. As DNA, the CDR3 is TGTGCCAGCAGACAGGGTTTCAGCTCCTACAATGAGCAGTTCTTC.

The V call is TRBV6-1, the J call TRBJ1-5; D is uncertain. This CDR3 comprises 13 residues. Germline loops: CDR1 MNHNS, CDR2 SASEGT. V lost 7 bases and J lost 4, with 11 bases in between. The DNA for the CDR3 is TGTGCCAGCACTCGAGGGTATAATCAGCCCCAGCATTTT. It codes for CASTRGYNQPQHF.

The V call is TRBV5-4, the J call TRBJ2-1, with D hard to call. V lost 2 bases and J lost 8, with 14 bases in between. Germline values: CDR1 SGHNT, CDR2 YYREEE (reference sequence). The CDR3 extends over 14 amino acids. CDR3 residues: CASSFSDTSYEQFF. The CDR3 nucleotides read TGTGCCAGCAGCTTTAGTGACACGTCCTATGAGCAGTTCTTC. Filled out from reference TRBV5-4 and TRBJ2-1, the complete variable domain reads ETGVTQSPTHLIKTRGQQVTLRCSSQSGHNTVSWYQQALGQGPQFIFQYYREEENGRGNFPPRFSGLQFPNYSSELNVNALELDDSALYLCASSFSDTSYEQFFGPGTRLTVL.

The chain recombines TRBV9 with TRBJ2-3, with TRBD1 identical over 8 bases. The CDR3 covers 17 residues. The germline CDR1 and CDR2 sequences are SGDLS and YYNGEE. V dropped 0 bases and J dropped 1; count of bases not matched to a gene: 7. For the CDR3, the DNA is TGTGCCAGCAGCGTAGAAGACAGGGGATTTGGCACAGATACGCAGTATTTT. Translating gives CASSVEDRGFGTDTQYF.

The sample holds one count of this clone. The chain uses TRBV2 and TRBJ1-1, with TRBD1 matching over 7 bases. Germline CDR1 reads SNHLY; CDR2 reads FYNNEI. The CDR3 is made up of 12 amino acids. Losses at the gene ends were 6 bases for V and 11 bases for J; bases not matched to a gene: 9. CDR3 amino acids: CASRLTGLWAFF. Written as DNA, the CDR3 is TGTGCCAGCAGGCTGACAGGGCTGTGGGCTTTCTTT.

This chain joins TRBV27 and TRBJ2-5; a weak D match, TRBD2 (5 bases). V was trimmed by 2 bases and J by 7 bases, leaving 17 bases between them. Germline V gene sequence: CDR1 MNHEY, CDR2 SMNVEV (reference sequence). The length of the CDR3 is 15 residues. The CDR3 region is CASSLAGNLRGTQYF. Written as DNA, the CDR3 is TGTGCCAGCAGTTTAGCCGGGAACCTTCGTGGGACCCAGTACTTC.

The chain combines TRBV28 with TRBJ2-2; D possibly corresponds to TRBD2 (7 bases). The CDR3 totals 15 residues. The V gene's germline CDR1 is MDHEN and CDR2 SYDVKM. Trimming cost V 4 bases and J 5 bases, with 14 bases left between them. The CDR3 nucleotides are TGTGCCAGCAGTTGGGGGAGGGGGTATACCGGGGAGCTGTTTTTT. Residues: CASSWGRGYTGELFF.

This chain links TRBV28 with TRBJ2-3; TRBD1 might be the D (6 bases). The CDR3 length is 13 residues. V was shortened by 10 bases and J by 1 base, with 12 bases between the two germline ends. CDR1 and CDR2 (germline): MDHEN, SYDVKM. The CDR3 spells CATRDTRTDTQYF. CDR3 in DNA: TGTGCCACCCGGGACACCCGCACAGATACGCAGTATTTT.